This T cell receptor beta chain comes out of a study of blood T cell repertoires in COVID-19. The ends lost 8 bases at V and 3 bases at J; junction bases unmatched: 3. The V gene's germline CDR1 is SNHLY and CDR2 FYNNEI. This CDR3 comprises 12 residues. Sequencing used immunoSEQ multiplex PCR; TCRdb keeps in-frame clones, though not all of them. The repertoire holds about 74,000 clones, with almost 85% as singletons. The sample consisted of peripheral blood. The chain is built from TRBV2 and TRBJ2-7; 8 bases agree with TRBD1. The clonotype was recovered from a man aged 50-59 years with active COVID-19. The CDR3 nucleotides read TGTGCCAGCGGAGGACAGGGCTACGAGCAGTACTTC. Its protein is CASGGQGYEQYF.